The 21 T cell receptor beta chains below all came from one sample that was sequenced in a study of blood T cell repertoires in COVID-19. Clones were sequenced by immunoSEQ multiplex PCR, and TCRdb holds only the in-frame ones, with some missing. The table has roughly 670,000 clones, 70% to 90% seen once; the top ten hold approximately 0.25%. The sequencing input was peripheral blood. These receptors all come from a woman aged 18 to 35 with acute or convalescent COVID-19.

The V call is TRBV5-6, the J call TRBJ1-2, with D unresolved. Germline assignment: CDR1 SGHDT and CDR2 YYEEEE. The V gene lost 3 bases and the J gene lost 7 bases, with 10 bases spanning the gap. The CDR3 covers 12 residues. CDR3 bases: TGTGCCAGCAGCTCACAGACGCCTGGCTACACCTTC. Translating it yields CASSSQTPGYTF.

The CDR3 region is CASWFGSGTEAFF. CDR3 nucleotides: TGTGCCAGCTGGTTTGGGAGCGGCACTGAAGCTTTCTTT. The chain couples TRBV5-6 to TRBJ1-1; D unclear. The V gene's germline CDR1 is SGHDT and CDR2 YYEEEE. The CDR3 covers 13 residues. The germline V and J ends were trimmed by 7 bases and 4 bases, with 14 bases remaining between them.

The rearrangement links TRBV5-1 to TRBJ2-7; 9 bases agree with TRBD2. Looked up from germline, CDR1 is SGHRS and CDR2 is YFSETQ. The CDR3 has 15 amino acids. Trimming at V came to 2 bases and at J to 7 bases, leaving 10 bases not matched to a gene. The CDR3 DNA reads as TGCGCCAGCAGCTTTTTAGCGGGGGAAGTGGGGGAGCAGTACTTC. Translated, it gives CASSFLAGEVGEQYF.

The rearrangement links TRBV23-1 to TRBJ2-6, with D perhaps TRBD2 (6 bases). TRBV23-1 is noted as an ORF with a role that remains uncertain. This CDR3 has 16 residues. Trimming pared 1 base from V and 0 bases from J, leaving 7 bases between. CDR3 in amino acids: CASSQFGSSGANVLTF. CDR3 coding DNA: TGCGCCAGCAGTCAATTCGGGAGCTCTGGGGCCAACGTCCTGACTTTC.

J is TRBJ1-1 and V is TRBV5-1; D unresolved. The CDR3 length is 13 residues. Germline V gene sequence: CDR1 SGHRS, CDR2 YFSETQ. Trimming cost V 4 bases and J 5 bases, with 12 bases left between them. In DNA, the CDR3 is TGCGCCAGCAGCCCCGGGGTTGGGACTGAAGCTTTCTTT. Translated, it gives CASSPGVGTEAFF.

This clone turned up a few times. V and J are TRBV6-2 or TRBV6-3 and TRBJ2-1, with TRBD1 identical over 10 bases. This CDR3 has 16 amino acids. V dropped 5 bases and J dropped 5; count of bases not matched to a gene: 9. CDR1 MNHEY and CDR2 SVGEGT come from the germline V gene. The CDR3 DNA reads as TGTGCCAGCAGTAAGGCCGGGACAGGGGTGAACAATGAGCAGTTCTTC. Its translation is CASSKAGTGVNNEQFF.

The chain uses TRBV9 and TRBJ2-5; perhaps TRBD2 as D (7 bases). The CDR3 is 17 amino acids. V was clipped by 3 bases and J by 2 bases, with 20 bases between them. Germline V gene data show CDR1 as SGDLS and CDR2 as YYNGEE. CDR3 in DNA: TGTGCCAGCAGCGCCTTTGAGGGGGGGCCGTTGCAAGAGACCCAGTACTTC. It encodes CASSAFEGGPLQETQYF. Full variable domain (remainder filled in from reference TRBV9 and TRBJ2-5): DSGVTQTPKHLITATGQRVTLRCSPRSGDLSVYWYQQSLDQGLQFLIQYYNGEERAKGNILERFSAQQFPDLHSELNLSSLELGDSALYFCASSAFEGGPLQETQYFGPGTRLLVL.

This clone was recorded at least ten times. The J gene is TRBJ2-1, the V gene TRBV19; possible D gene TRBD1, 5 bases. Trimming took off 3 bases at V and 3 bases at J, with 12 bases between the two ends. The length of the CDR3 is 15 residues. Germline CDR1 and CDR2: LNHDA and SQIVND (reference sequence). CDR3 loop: CASSIPDTDYNEQFF. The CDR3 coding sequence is TGTGCCAGTAGTATTCCGGACACCGACTACAATGAGCAGTTCTTC.

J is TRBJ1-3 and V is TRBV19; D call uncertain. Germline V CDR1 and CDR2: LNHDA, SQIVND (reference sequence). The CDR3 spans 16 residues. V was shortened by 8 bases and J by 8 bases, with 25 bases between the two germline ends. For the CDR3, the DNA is TGTGCCAGTGCCCCCTCCCGACCAGCGCCGTTGGACACCATATATTTT. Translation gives CASAPSRPAPLDTIYF.

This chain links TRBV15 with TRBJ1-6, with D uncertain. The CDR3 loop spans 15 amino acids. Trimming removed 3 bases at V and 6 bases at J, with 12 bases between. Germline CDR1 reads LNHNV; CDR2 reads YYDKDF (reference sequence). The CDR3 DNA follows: TGTGCCACCAGCAGCGGGGTGAGCATTAATTCACCCCTCCACTTT. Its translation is CATSSGVSINSPLHF.

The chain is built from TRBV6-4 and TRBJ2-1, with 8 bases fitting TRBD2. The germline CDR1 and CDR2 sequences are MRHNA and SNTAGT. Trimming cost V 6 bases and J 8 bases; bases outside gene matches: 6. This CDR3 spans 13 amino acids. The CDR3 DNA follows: TGTGCCAGCAGCTTGACTAGCGAGCATGAGCAGTTCTTC. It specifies CASSLTSEHEQFF.

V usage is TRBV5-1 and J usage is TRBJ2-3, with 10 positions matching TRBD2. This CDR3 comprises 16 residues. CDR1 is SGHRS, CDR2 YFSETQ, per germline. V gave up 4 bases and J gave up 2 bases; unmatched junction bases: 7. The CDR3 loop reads CASSLQLAGVTDTQYF. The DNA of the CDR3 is TGCGCCAGCAGCCTGCAGCTAGCGGGGGTCACAGATACGCAGTATTTT.

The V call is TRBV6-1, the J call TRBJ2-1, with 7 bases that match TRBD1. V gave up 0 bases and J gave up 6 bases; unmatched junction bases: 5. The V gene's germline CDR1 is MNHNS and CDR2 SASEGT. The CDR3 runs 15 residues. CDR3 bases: TGTGCCAGCAGTGAAGCCGTGACAGGGAGCAATGAGCAGTTCTTC. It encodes CASSEAVTGSNEQFF.

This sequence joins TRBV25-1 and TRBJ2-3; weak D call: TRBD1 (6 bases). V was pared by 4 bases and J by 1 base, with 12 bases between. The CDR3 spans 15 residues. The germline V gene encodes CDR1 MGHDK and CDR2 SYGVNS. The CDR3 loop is CASSVGGWGTDTQYF. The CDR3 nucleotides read TGTGCCAGCAGTGTAGGGGGATGGGGCACAGATACGCAGTATTTT.

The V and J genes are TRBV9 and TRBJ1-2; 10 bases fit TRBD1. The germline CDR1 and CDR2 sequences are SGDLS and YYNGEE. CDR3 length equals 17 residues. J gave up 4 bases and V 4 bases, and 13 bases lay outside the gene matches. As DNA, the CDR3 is TGTGCCAGCAGCCCGGGGACAGGGGCCCCAGTCACCTATGGCTACACCTTC. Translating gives CASSPGTGAPVTYGYTF. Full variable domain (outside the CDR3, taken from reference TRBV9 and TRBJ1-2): DSGVTQTPKHLITATGQRVTLRCSPRSGDLSVYWYQQSLDQGLQFLIQYYNGEERAKGNILERFSAQQFPDLHSELNLSSLELGDSALYFCASSPGTGAPVTYGYTFGSGTRLTVV.

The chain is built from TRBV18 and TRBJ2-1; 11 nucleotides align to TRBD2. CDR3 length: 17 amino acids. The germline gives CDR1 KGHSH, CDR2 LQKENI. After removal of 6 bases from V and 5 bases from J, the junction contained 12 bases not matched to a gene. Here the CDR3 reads CASSPQVVAGGNNEQFF. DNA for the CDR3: TGTGCCAGCTCCCCGCAGGTCGTAGCGGGGGGGAACAATGAGCAGTTCTTC.

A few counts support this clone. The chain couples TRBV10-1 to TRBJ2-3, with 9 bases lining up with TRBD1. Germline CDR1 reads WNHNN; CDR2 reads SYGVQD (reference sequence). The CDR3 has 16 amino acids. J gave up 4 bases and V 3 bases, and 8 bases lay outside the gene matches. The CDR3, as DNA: TGCGCCAGCAGTGATGGGGACAGGGAGGGGTCAGATACGCAGTATTTT. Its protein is CASSDGDREGSDTQYF.

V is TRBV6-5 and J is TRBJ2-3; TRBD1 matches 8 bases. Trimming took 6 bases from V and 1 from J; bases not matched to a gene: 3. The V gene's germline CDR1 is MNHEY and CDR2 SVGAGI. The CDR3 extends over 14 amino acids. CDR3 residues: CASRFRGRTDTQYF. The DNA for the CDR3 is TGTGCCAGCAGGTTCAGGGGGCGCACAGATACGCAGTATTTT.

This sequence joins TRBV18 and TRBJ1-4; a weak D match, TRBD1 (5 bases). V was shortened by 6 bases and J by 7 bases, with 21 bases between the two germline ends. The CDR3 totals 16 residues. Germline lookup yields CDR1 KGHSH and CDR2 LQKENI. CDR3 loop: CASSATVGGVGEKLFF. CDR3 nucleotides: TGTGCCAGCTCCGCTACAGTCGGGGGTGTTGGTGAAAAACTGTTTTTT.

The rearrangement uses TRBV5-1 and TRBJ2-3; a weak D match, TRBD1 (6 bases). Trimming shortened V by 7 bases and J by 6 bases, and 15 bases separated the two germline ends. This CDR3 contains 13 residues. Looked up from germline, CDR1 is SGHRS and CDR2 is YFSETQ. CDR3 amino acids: CASRTAISDTQYF. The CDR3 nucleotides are TGCGCCAGCCGGACAGCGATATCGGATACGCAGTATTTT.

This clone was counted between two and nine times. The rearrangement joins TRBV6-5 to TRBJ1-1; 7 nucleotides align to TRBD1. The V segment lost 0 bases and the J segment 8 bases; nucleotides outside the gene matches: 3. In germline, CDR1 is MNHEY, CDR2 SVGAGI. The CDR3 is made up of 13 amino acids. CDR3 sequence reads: CASSYSSGGEAFF. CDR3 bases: TGTGCCAGCAGTTACTCCTCAGGGGGGGAAGCTTTCTTT.